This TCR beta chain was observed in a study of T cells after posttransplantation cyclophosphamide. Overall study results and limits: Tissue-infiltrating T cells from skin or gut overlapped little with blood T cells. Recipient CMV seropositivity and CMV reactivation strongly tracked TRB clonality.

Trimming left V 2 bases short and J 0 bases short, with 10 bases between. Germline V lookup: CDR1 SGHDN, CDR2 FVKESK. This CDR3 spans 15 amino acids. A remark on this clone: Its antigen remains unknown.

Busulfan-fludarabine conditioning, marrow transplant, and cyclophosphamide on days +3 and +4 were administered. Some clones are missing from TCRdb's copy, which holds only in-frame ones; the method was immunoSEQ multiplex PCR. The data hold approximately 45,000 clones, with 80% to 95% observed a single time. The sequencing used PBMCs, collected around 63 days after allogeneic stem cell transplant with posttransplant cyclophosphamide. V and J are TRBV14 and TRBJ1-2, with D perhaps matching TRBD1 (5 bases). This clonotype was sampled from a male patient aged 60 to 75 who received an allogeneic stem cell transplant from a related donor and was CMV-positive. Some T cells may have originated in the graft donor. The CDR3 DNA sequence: TGTGCCAGCAGCCAAACAGGCACTACTAACTATGGCTACACCTTC. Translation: CASSQTGTTNYGYTF.